The 7 T cell receptor beta chains presented below share a single source sample, sequenced in a study of shared clonotypes between healthy human individuals. Data came from immunoSEQ multiplex PCR; TCRdb stores just in-frame clones and leaves some out. Of some 240,000 clones in the sample, 60% to 80% were seen once. The material sequenced was memory CD4+ T cells sorted from blood. Regarding subset: CD45RA-negative fraction. These receptors were obtained from a man younger than 40 in good health.

The J gene is TRBJ2-7, the V gene TRBV11-2; the match to TRBD1 covers 11 bases. Germline values: CDR1 SGHAT, CDR2 FQNNGV. The CDR3 has 15 amino acids. The V segment lost 5 bases and the J segment 2 bases; nucleotides outside the gene matches: 5. As DNA, the CDR3 is TGTGCCAGCAGCCGACAGGGACAGGGGGCCTACGAGCAGTACTTC. It is translated as CASSRQGQGAYEQYF.

There are many counts of this clone. This sequence joins TRBV5-6 and TRBJ1-4; D unresolved. The CDR3 totals 12 residues. Germline CDR1 reads SGHDT; CDR2 reads YYEEEE. The V end lost 0 bases, the J end lost 8 bases, and 5 bases lay between the germline ends. CDR3 DNA sequence: TGTGCCAGCAGCTTGGCCGCAGAAAAACTGTTTTTT. It encodes CASSLAAEKLFF.

The rearrangement uses TRBV2 and TRBJ2-1; 9 bases are shared with TRBD2. The CDR3 length is 16 residues. The V and J ends lost 2 bases and 9 bases, in that order; junction bases with no gene match: 11. Germline V CDR1 and CDR2: SNHLY, FYNNEI. CDR3 DNA: TGTGCCAGCAGTGAAACCTTTAGCGGGGGAAGGGTTGAGCAGTTCTTC. Its protein product is CASSETFSGGRVEQFF.

The chain recombines TRBV5-1 with TRBJ2-5; 13 nucleotides line up with TRBD2. Germline V gene lookup returns CDR1 SGHRS and CDR2 YFSETQ. V was pared by 4 bases and J by 3 bases, with 3 bases of the junction left unmatched. This CDR3 contains 15 residues. The CDR3 DNA follows: TGCGCCAGCAGCATTGGACTAGCGGGAGAAGAGACCCAGTACTTC. It yields the protein CASSIGLAGEETQYF.

This clone was counted a few times. The chain couples TRBV2 to TRBJ1-4; D not resolved. V dropped 10 bases and J dropped 7 bases, with 16 bases sitting between them. Germline V CDR1 and CDR2: SNHLY, FYNNEI. The CDR3 covers 13 residues. CDR3 in amino acids: CATNLKLGEKLFF. CDR3 DNA: TGTGCCACCAACCTCAAACTCGGTGAAAAACTGTTTTTT. The variable domain in full, completed from reference TRBV2 and TRBJ1-4, reads EPEVTQTPSHQVTQMGQEVILRCVPISNHLYFYWYRQILGQKVEFLVSFYNNEISEKSEIFDDQFSVERPDGSNFTLKIRSTKLEDSAMYFCATNLKLGEKLFFGSGTQLSVL.

This clone rates as medium-sized. V gene TRBV27 combines with J gene TRBJ1-2; D is unclear. Germline CDR1 is MNHEY and CDR2 is SMNVEV (reference sequence). V was pared by 6 bases and J by 4 bases, with 9 bases between. The CDR3 totals 12 residues. CDR3 in amino acids: CASRSASYGYTF. The DNA for the CDR3 is TGTGCCAGCAGATCGGCATCCTATGGCTACACCTTC.

The V and J genes are TRBV5-1 and TRBJ1-2; no clear D. The CDR3 totals 12 residues. The ends were cut back, 0 bases at V and 11 bases at J, with 11 bases in the middle. Germline loops: CDR1 SGHRS, CDR2 YFSETQ. CDR3 sequence reads: CASSLAGFLYTF. The CDR3 DNA reads as TGCGCCAGCAGCTTGGCCGGGTTTTTGTACACCTTC. The whole variable domain, remainder taken from reference TRBV5-1 and TRBJ1-2, is KAGVTQTPRYLIKTRGQQVTLSCSPISGHRSVSWYQQTPGQGLQFLFEYFSETQRNKGNFPGRFSGRQFSNSRSEMNVSTLELGDSALYLCASSLAGFLYTFGSGTRLTVV.